This T cell receptor beta chain was identified during a study of identical twins. Study conclusions and caveats: Sequences that were beta out-of-frame showed weaker excess twin sharing.

As concerns this clonotype: Its antigen is still unknown.

The donors were all healthy and Caucasian. TCRdb re-analysed the 5' RACE reads in MiXCR, keeping a single row per CDR3 protein. The table lists approximately 410,000 distinct CDR3 sequences, around a sixth of them singletons, with roughly 12% in the top ten. This sequence was found in a man aged 45 to 65 in good health. The sample consisted of naive T cells sorted from blood.

The CDR3, as DNA: TGTGCCAGCACCCCCAGGACAGGGAATGCTTTCTTT. Protein product: CASTPRTGNAFF. V gene TRBV7-8 combines with J gene TRBJ1-1, with TRBD1 matching 8 bases. Germline V gene sequence: CDR1 SGHVS, CDR2 FQNEAQ. The CDR3 is 12 amino acids. The junction had 9 bases not matched to a gene; V was cut back by 7 bases and J by 11 bases.